The next 19 T cell receptor beta chains were all read from a single sample in a study of T cells after yellow fever vaccination. TCRdb re-called the 5' RACE reads with MiXCR, one entry per CDR3 protein. Counted here are some 320,000 distinct CDR3 sequences, about 9.5% occurring once; the ten biggest clones make up about 20%. This material consisted of PBMCs, taken on the day of the first yellow fever vaccination. The source of these receptors is a man between 18 and 29 years old who received the YFV17D yellow fever vaccine.

In this sample, this clonotype turned up a few times. The CDR3 region has the DNA TGTGCCATCTCGAATCAGGTGGGCCAGCCCCAGCATTTT. Its protein product is CAISNQVGQPQHF. The rearrangement links TRBV19 to TRBJ1-5, with D unresolved. Germline CDR1 and CDR2: LNHDA and SQIVND (reference sequence). This CDR3 region has 13 residues. Trimming took off 10 bases at V and 7 bases at J, with 17 bases between the two ends.

This clonotype was detected a few times. The chain recombines TRBV20-1 with TRBJ2-1; 7 bases are a match to TRBD2. Germline loops: CDR1 DFQATT, CDR2 SNEGSKA (reference sequence). Unmatched junction bases numbered 7, after V lost 0 bases and J lost 8 bases. CDR3 length: 14 residues. The CDR3 sequence is CSAREGVAGDEQFF. Written as DNA, the CDR3 is TGCAGTGCTAGAGAAGGGGTAGCGGGCGATGAGCAGTTCTTC.

J is TRBJ1-4 and V is TRBV19; 8 nucleotides align to TRBD1. V dropped 5 bases and J dropped 6; count of bases not matched to a gene: 2. The CDR3 consists of 13 residues. The germline CDR1 and CDR2 sequences are LNHDA and SQIVND (reference sequence). DNA for the CDR3: TGTGCCAGTAGTCAGGGGGCCTATGAAAAACTGTTTTTT. It yields the protein CASSQGAYEKLFF.

This clonotype appeared many times. The chain recombines TRBV5-1 with TRBJ1-4; D might be TRBD1 (5 bases). The CDR3 has 14 residues. V was pared by 2 bases and J by 8 bases, with 13 bases between. Germline lookup yields CDR1 SGHRS and CDR2 YFSETQ. For the CDR3, the DNA is TGCGCCAGCAGCTTCTCCAGGGTCGGCGAAAAACTGTTTTTT. Its translation is CASSFSRVGEKLFF.

The J gene is TRBJ1-3, the V gene TRBV10-3, with D perhaps TRBD1 (6 bases). V lost 4 bases to trimming and J lost 4 bases, with 17 bases between them. Germline CDR1 reads ENHRY; CDR2 reads SYGVKD. CDR3 size: 16 residues. CDR3 residues: CAISGGGAYSGNTIYF. Written as DNA, the CDR3 is TGTGCCATCAGTGGGGGGGGGGCTTACTCCGGAAACACCATATATTTT.

The CDR3 protein is CASSGQRGLAGGDTQYF. The CDR3 region has the DNA TGTGCCAGCAGTGGACAAAGGGGACTAGCGGGGGGGGATACGCAGTATTTT. The rearrangement uses TRBV25-1 and TRBJ2-3; 16 nucleotides line up with TRBD2. Per the germline V gene, CDR1 is MGHDK and CDR2 is SYGVNS. The J segment lost 6 bases and the V segment lost 4 bases, leaving 7 bases of the junction unmatched. This CDR3 has 17 amino acids.

This clonotype was counted only a few times. The chain couples TRBV7-9 to TRBJ2-1; possible D gene TRBD2, 6 bases. The CDR3 has 16 amino acids. V lost 5 bases and J lost 0, with 14 bases in between. CDR1 is SEHNR and CDR2 is FQNEAQ in the germline V gene (reference sequence). The CDR3 protein is CASSVDGGFSYNEQFF. Written as DNA, the CDR3 is TGTGCCAGCAGCGTAGACGGGGGTTTCTCCTACAATGAGCAGTTCTTC.

This chain connects TRBV20-1 to TRBJ1-2; no firm D call. Germline V gene sequence: CDR1 DFQATT, CDR2 SNEGSKA (reference sequence). V was trimmed by 1 base and J by 8 bases, leaving 5 bases between them. This CDR3 is 10 amino acids long. This CDR3 is CSARGEGYTF. For the CDR3, the DNA is TGCAGTGCTAGAGGCGAGGGCTACACCTTC.

This chain joins TRBV10-3 and TRBJ2-5; no firm D call. CDR1 and CDR2 (germline): ENHRY, SYGVKD. Trimming took off 0 bases at V and 4 bases at J, with 9 bases between the two ends. The CDR3 consists of 14 residues. The CDR3 DNA reads as TGTGCCATCAGTGAGTCTGGTCTTGGAGAGACCCAGTACTTC. This sequence encodes CAISESGLGETQYF.

The chain uses TRBV15 and TRBJ2-2; D is ambiguous. The germline V and J ends were trimmed by 6 bases and 5 bases, with 10 bases remaining between them. Germline V gene sequence: CDR1 LNHNV, CDR2 YYDKDF (reference sequence). There are 13 residues in the CDR3. This CDR3 reads CATRKGRTGELFF. In DNA, the CDR3 is TGTGCCACCAGAAAGGGTCGGACCGGGGAGCTGTTTTTT.

This clonotype has only a few counts. The rearrangement uses TRBV7-3 and TRBJ2-3, with no clear D. Between the trimmed V and J ends, which lost 0 bases and 1 base, there was a span of 5 bases. Per germline, CDR1 SGHTA and CDR2 FQGTGA. The CDR3 is made up of 14 amino acids. CDR3 DNA: TGTGCCAGCAGCTTAACGCCAGGCACAGATACGCAGTATTTT. Protein product: CASSLTPGTDTQYF.

This clonotype was recorded a few times. The chain joins TRBV11-2 to TRBJ2-3; possible D gene TRBD2, 5 bases. Germline CDR1 is SGHAT and CDR2 is FQNNGV. V was clipped by 5 bases and J by 4 bases, with 22 bases between them. The CDR3 runs 17 residues. The CDR3 DNA sequence: TGTGCCAGCAGCCGCCTTCGGGGATGGGGTATCGCAGATACGCAGTATTTT. Protein product: CASSRLRGWGIADTQYF.

The CDR3 coding sequence is TGTGCCATCCCCGGGACTGGGATTTACAATGAGCAGTTCTTC. The encoded protein is CAIPGTGIYNEQFF. The chain carries TRBV7-9 and TRBJ2-1; D may be TRBD2 (6 bases). CDR1 SEHNR and CDR2 FQNEAQ come from the germline V gene (reference sequence). The CDR3 totals 14 residues. Trimming took off 10 bases at V and 4 bases at J, with 17 bases between the two ends.

V is TRBV7-9 and J is TRBJ2-7, with D unresolved. V lost 4 bases and J 7 bases, leaving 14 bases between the germline ends. The germline V gene encodes CDR1 SEHNR and CDR2 FQNEAQ (reference sequence). This CDR3 has 13 amino acids. For the CDR3, the DNA is TGTGCCAGCAGCTCCAGGACCGCGGCAGAGCAGTACGTC. Protein: CASSSRTAAEQYV.

This clonotype was seen more than once but under ten times. V and J are TRBV12-3 or TRBV12-4 and TRBJ1-4, with D possibly being TRBD1 (6 bases). The V end was cut by 6 bases, the J end by 0 bases, with 11 bases between. CDR3 length: 15 residues. The CDR3 here is CASRLNRATNEKLFF. The CDR3 nucleotides read TGTGCCAGCAGACTTAACAGGGCAACTAATGAAAAACTGTTTTTT.

This chain joins TRBV7-2 and TRBJ2-3; no clear D. This CDR3 is 12 amino acids long. Between the trimmed V and J ends, which lost 3 bases and 2 bases, there was a span of 3 bases. Looked up from germline, CDR1 is SGHTA and CDR2 is FQGNSA. CDR3 protein: CASSFLTDTQYF. The DNA for the CDR3 is TGTGCCAGCAGCTTCCTCACAGATACGCAGTATTTT. Drawing the rest from reference TRBV7-2 and TRBJ2-3, the complete variable domain is GAGVSQSPSNKVTEKGKDVELRCDPISGHTALYWYRQSLGQGLEFLIYFQGNSAPDKSGLPSDRFSAERTGGSVSTLTIQRTQQEDSAVYLCASSFLTDTQYFGPGTRLTVL.

The chain has TRBV7-2 and TRBJ1-6, with a tentative D call TRBD1 (6 bases). This CDR3 spans 14 amino acids. Germline CDR1 and CDR2: SGHTA and FQGNSA. V gave up 5 bases and J gave up 8 bases, with 13 bases separating them. This CDR3 reads CASSQTGSYSPLHF. The CDR3 coding sequence is TGTGCCAGCAGCCAAACAGGGTCTTATTCACCCCTCCACTTT.

The gene calls are TRBV12-3 or TRBV12-4 and TRBJ2-1; 12 bases map to TRBD2. The CDR3 length is 18 residues. V dropped 5 bases and J dropped 1; count of bases not matched to a gene: 9. CDR3 sequence reads: CASSRLLAGGPSYNEQFF. In DNA form, the CDR3 reads TGTGCCAGCAGTCGCCTACTAGCGGGGGGCCCTTCCTACAATGAGCAGTTCTTC.

In its sample, this clonotype was seen many times. The chain carries TRBV12-3 or TRBV12-4 and TRBJ2-7; 12 bases match TRBD2. This CDR3 spans 14 amino acids. V lost 10 bases to trimming and J lost 4 bases; unmatched junction nucleotides: 8. As DNA, the CDR3 is TGTGCCACGCAACTAGCGGGGGGCACGTACGAGCAGTACTTC. Protein product: CATQLAGGTYEQYF.